Shown below are 13 T cell receptor beta chains from a single sample sequenced in a study of a mutant IDH1 vaccine in newly diagnosed glioma. Their antigens are not known. The time point denotes: week 23, last vaccination. Vaccinated patients received 300 ug of mutant IDH1 20-mer peptide per dose, with topical imiquimod. The repertoire was sequenced with immunoSEQ multiplex PCR; TCRdb's copy has only in-frame clones and lacks some. The table shows about 43,000 clones, with around 85% occurring only once. This sample comprised PBMCs, obtained from a glioma patient whose treatment included an IDH1 peptide vaccine. These receptors came from a woman aged 18-29 years with glioma. Some clones in this sample may be carry-over from other donors' samples.

The rearrangement joins TRBV5-6 to TRBJ1-3; D ambiguous. Per germline, CDR1 SGHDT and CDR2 YYEEEE. CDR3 size: 17 residues. The germline V and J ends were trimmed by 4 bases and 0 bases, with 17 bases remaining between them. The CDR3 bases are TGTGCCAGCAGCAACCGGGCCTCCCTCCTCTCTGGAAACACCATATATTTT. Translated, it gives CASSNRASLLSGNTIYF.

J is TRBJ1-6 and V is TRBV5-4; maybe TRBD1 (5 bases). Trimming removed 3 bases from V and 0 bases from J, with 13 bases in between. CDR3 size: 17 residues. The germline CDR1 and CDR2 sequences are SGHNT and YYREEE (reference sequence). The CDR3 DNA sequence: TGTGCCAGCAGCTGGCGACAGAGGAGCTCCTATAATTCACCCCTCCACTTT. Translated, it gives CASSWRQRSSYNSPLHF.

This chain uses TRBV5-1 with TRBJ1-2; 9 positions match TRBD1. The CDR3 contains 16 residues. The V and J ends lost 0 bases and 5 bases, in that order; junction bases with no gene match: 8. Germline CDR1 and CDR2: SGHRS and YFSETQ. CDR3 nucleotide sequence: TGCGCCAGCAGCTTGGATACCACAGGGGGCCGATATGGCTACACCTTC. Translating it yields CASSLDTTGGRYGYTF.

The chain recombines TRBV7-9 with TRBJ1-1, with D perhaps TRBD1 (5 bases). The CDR3 contains 14 residues. Germline CDR1 is SEHNR and CDR2 is FQNEAQ (reference sequence). V dropped 4 bases and J dropped 8 bases, with 17 bases sitting between them. CDR3 in amino acids: CASSSSTDGGEAFF. Written as DNA, the CDR3 is TGTGCCAGCAGCTCTTCCACGGATGGGGGAGAAGCTTTCTTT.

The chain combines TRBV5-4 with TRBJ2-7; a weak D match, TRBD2 (5 bases). With 4 bases removed from V and 2 bases from J, the gap between germline ends came to 16 bases. Germline V gives CDR1 SGHNT, CDR2 YYREEE (reference sequence). The CDR3 covers 15 residues. The CDR3 loop is CASSPSSSGAYEQYF. DNA of the CDR3: TGTGCCAGCAGCCCGAGTAGCAGCGGTGCCTACGAGCAGTACTTC.

This chain connects TRBV7-8 to TRBJ2-1, with 10 bases matching TRBD2. Per germline, CDR1 SGHVS and CDR2 FQNEAQ. The CDR3 is made up of 15 amino acids. The J segment lost 6 bases and the V segment lost 6 bases, leaving 8 bases of the junction unmatched. The DNA for the CDR3 is TGTGCCAGCAGTCTTTTAGCGGGGGGCGTCAATGAGCAGTTCTTC. This sequence encodes CASSLLAGGVNEQFF.

This clone was recorded only once. The chain uses TRBV7-9 and TRBJ2-1, with D hard to call. Deletions cut 0 bases from V and 5 bases from J, with 8 bases between. The CDR3 is 14 amino acids. Germline CDR1 reads SEHNR; CDR2 reads FQNEAQ (reference sequence). As DNA, the CDR3 is TGTGCCAGCAGCTTAGCAGGGTGGGACAATGAGCAGTTCTTC. This gives the protein CASSLAGWDNEQFF.

The chain recombines TRBV2 with TRBJ1-4; 7 nucleotides agree with TRBD1. Trimming removed 3 bases from V and 4 bases from J; junction bases left unmatched: 14. This CDR3 contains 18 residues. Germline assignment: CDR1 SNHLY and CDR2 FYNNEI. In DNA, the CDR3 is TGTGCCAGCAGTGAGACACCATGGACAGGTCAGGGTAATGAAAAACTGTTTTTT. Amino acids: CASSETPWTGQGNEKLFF. Filled out from reference TRBV2 and TRBJ1-4, the complete variable domain reads EPEVTQTPSHQVTQMGQEVILRCVPISNHLYFYWYRQILGQKVEFLVSFYNNEISEKSEIFDDQFSVERPDGSNFTLKIRSTKLEDSAMYFCASSETPWTGQGNEKLFFGSGTQLSVL.

The table lists this clone with a few counts. The V gene is TRBV9, the J gene TRBJ1-2, with a tentative D call TRBD1 (6 bases). The germline gives CDR1 SGDLS, CDR2 YYNGEE. Trimming cost V 4 bases and J 8 bases, with 12 bases left between them. This CDR3 has 12 residues. CDR3 nucleotides: TGTGCCAGCAGCTCCACAGGGTTCGGCTACACCTTC. Protein: CASSSTGFGYTF.

V gene TRBV20-1 combines with J gene TRBJ1-1, with TRBD1 matching over 7 bases. Per the germline V gene, CDR1 is DFQATT and CDR2 is SNEGSKA (reference sequence). The length of the CDR3 is 11 residues. Trimming cost V 5 bases and J 11 bases; bases outside gene matches: 8. In DNA form, the CDR3 reads TGCAGTGCTCGACAGGGAGTGTGGGCTTTCTTT. Its protein product is CSARQGVWAFF.

The V and J genes are TRBV4-1 and TRBJ1-1, with D tentatively TRBD1 (6 bases). V shed 1 base and J shed 1 base, with 31 bases lying between them. CDR1 is MGHRA and CDR2 is YSYEKL in the germline V gene. CDR3 length equals 22 residues. The CDR3 protein is CASSQGGGGKNLNRRRNTEAFF. The CDR3 DNA is TGCGCCAGCAGCCAAGGAGGGGGTGGGAAGAACTTAAACAGGCGCCGGAACACTGAAGCTTTCTTT.

V gene TRBV29-1 combines with J gene TRBJ1-1, with TRBD1 matching 11 bases. From germline, CDR1 is SQVTM and CDR2 ANQGSEA. The CDR3 sequence is 14 residues long. After removal of 1 base from V and 11 bases from J, the junction contained 9 bases not matched to a gene. The CDR3 sequence: CSVEGDRGALWAFF. In DNA form, the CDR3 reads TGCAGCGTTGAAGGGGACAGGGGGGCCCTATGGGCTTTCTTT.

The chain has TRBV19 and TRBJ2-7; D is possibly TRBD1 or TRBD2 (5 bases each). The V and J ends lost 5 bases and 6 bases respectively, with 11 bases between them. This CDR3 comprises 12 residues. Germline V gives CDR1 LNHDA, CDR2 SQIVND (reference sequence). The CDR3 region is CASSEGPSEQYF. The CDR3 nucleotides read TGTGCCAGTAGTGAGGGGCCATCCGAGCAGTACTTC. The whole variable domain, remainder taken from reference TRBV19 and TRBJ2-7, is DGGITQSPKYLFRKEGQNVTLSCEQNLNHDAMYWYRQDPGQGLRLIYYSQIVNDFQKGDIAEGYSVSREKKESFPLTVTSAQKNPTAFYLCASSEGPSEQYFGPGTRLTVT.